Following are 20 T cell receptor beta chains from one sample sequenced in a study of glioma-infiltrating T cells after dendritic cell vaccination. Measured with immunoSEQ multiplex PCR; TCRdb has only the in-frame clones, and not every one. The sample holds 75,000 to 85,000 clones, around 86% seen once. Time point noted: after dendritic cell vaccination, including at tumor progression/relapse. This material consisted of blood, taken after dendritic cell vaccination. The receptors were gathered from a human donor with glioblastoma.

The gene calls are TRBV11-2 and TRBJ2-1; D not resolved. V lost 7 bases to trimming and J lost 6 bases, with 7 bases between them. Germline-derived CDR1 and CDR2 are SGHAT and FQNNGV. CDR3 length: 11 amino acids. The CDR3 coding sequence is TGTGCCAGCACCAACAGCAATGAGCAGTTCTTC. Translation gives CASTNSNEQFF. Combining the CDR3 with reference TRBV11-2 and TRBJ2-1 gives the whole variable domain EAGVAQSPRYKIIEKRQSVAFWCNPISGHATLYWYQQILGQGPKLLIQFQNNGVVDDSQLPKDRFSAERLKGVDSTLKIQPAKLEDSAVYLCASTNSNEQFFGPGTRLTVL.

This clone came up a few times. The chain joins TRBV4-1 to TRBJ2-7, with TRBD1 identical over 10 bases. CDR3 length: 16 amino acids. The V segment lost 3 bases and the J segment 2 bases; nucleotides outside the gene matches: 7. CDR1 is MGHRA and CDR2 is YSYEKL in the germline V gene. The CDR3 nucleotides read TGCGCCAGCAGCCAGGATCCCGGGACAGGGGCCTACGAGCAGTACTTC. Translating it yields CASSQDPGTGAYEQYF.

This chain connects TRBV4-3 to TRBJ2-2, with TRBD1 as a possible D gene (6 bases). The CDR3 is 17 amino acids. The germline gives CDR1 LGHNA, CDR2 YSLEER. Between the trimmed V and J ends, which lost 5 bases and 4 bases, there was a span of 20 bases. The CDR3 here is CASSRDRARGGTGELFF. CDR3 DNA: TGCGCCAGCAGCAGGGACCGCGCCCGAGGGGGCACCGGGGAGCTGTTTTTT.

The chain has TRBV5-1 and TRBJ2-3; TRBD1 aligns across 7 bases. V shed 2 bases, J shed 2 bases, and the junction held 5 bases outside the gene matches. The germline V gene encodes CDR1 SGHRS and CDR2 YFSETQ. The CDR3 spans 15 residues. The chain's CDR3 is CASSFRDRVTDTQYF. The CDR3 nucleotides read TGCGCCAGCAGCTTCCGGGACAGAGTCACAGATACGCAGTATTTT.

The gene calls are TRBV4-1 and TRBJ2-7; no definite D call. CDR1 and CDR2 from the germline V gene are MGHRA and YSYEKL. V lost 1 base and J 0 bases, leaving 4 bases between the germline ends. The CDR3 runs 13 residues. CDR3 region: CASSQVSSYEQYF. Here the CDR3 DNA reads TGCGCCAGCAGCCAAGTCAGCTCCTACGAGCAGTACTTC.

CDR3 region: CASSAGGRQETQYF. In nucleotides, the CDR3 is TGTGCCAGCAGCGCCGGAGGGCGACAAGAGACCCAGTACTTC. V and J are TRBV11-3 and TRBJ2-5; a weak D match, TRBD2 (6 bases). Germline lookup yields CDR1 SGHNT and CDR2 YENEEA. The V end lost 5 bases, the J end lost 2 bases, and 12 bases lay between the germline ends. CDR3 size: 14 residues.

CDR3 in DNA: TGTGCCAGCAGTCGGACTAGCGGGAGGGCCCCCCGGCAGTTCTTC. Translation: CASSRTSGRAPRQFF. The chain uses TRBV6-5 and TRBJ2-1; 15 bases are shared with TRBD2. With 5 bases clipped from V and 12 bases from J, the junction kept 8 bases outside the gene matches. CDR1 is MNHEY and CDR2 is SVGAGI in the germline V gene. CDR3 length equals 15 residues.

This sequence joins TRBV9 and TRBJ2-1, with 7 bases matching TRBD1. V lost 3 bases to trimming and J lost 9 bases; unmatched junction nucleotides: 21. Germline values: CDR1 SGDLS, CDR2 YYNGEE. This CDR3 is 18 amino acids long. The CDR3 bases are TGTGCCAGCAGCGCCTCTCCCGGCCTAGTCATGGCAGGGGGTGAGCAGTTCTTC. It encodes CASSASPGLVMAGGEQFF.

The chain uses TRBV10-1 and TRBJ1-4; D is undetermined. V shed 2 bases and J shed 7 bases, with 14 bases lying between them. Germline V lookup: CDR1 WNHNN, CDR2 SYGVQD (reference sequence). The CDR3 has 15 amino acids. The DNA for the CDR3 is TGCGCCAGCAGTGAGCGGGCCGCGGGAGGTGAAAAACTGTTTTTT. Protein sequence: CASSERAAGGEKLFF.

V usage is TRBV27 and J usage is TRBJ2-2; 9 bases agree with TRBD1. Germline V gene lookup returns CDR1 MNHEY and CDR2 SMNVEV (reference sequence). V shed 3 bases and J 7 bases; nucleotides not matched to a gene: 6. This CDR3 is built from 15 residues. The chain's CDR3 is CASSFLQGADGELFF. The CDR3 DNA is TGTGCCAGCAGTTTCCTACAGGGGGCTGACGGGGAGCTGTTTTTT.

The chain recombines TRBV5-5 with TRBJ1-1; D unresolved. The CDR3 spans 12 residues. Germline CDR1 reads SGHKS; CDR2 reads YYEKEE (reference sequence). Between the trimmed V and J ends, which lost 4 bases and 5 bases, there was a span of 9 bases. The chain's CDR3 is CASSPGLTEAFF. Written as DNA, the CDR3 is TGTGCCAGCAGCCCGGGTCTTACTGAAGCTTTCTTT.

V is TRBV28 and J is TRBJ2-7; TRBD1 is a possible D gene (6 bases). The germline V and J ends were trimmed by 2 bases and 3 bases, with 11 bases remaining between them. The CDR3 loop spans 14 amino acids. Germline CDR1 and CDR2: MDHEN and SYDVKM. The CDR3 coding sequence is TGTGCCAGCAGTTTAGTATCAGGGGTCTACGAGCAGTACTTC. It translates to CASSLVSGVYEQYF.

V gene TRBV5-4 combines with J gene TRBJ2-5; 8 positions match TRBD1. The J call is doubtful: the DNA matches TRBJ2-7 better. CDR1 SGHNT and CDR2 YYREEE come from the germline V gene (reference sequence). CDR3 length: 14 amino acids. CDR3 sequence reads: CASSQGAVGYEQYF. The CDR3, as DNA: TGTGCCAGCAGCCAGGGGGCAGTGGGCTACGAGCAGTACTTC.

The chain links TRBV14 to TRBJ2-7; 12 bases match TRBD2. The CDR3 runs 17 residues. V lost 4 bases and J lost 2; bases outside the gene matches: 9. The germline gives CDR1 SGHDN, CDR2 FVKESK. CDR3 in amino acids: CASSRRGSSGGAYEQYF. CDR3 in DNA: TGTGCCAGCAGCCGGCGTGGGTCTAGCGGGGGGGCCTACGAGCAGTACTTC.

The chain uses TRBV11-2 and TRBJ2-5; D is perhaps TRBD2 (6 bases). CDR3 size: 14 residues. V was trimmed by 5 bases and J by 13 bases, leaving 23 bases between them. Germline CDR1 and CDR2: SGHAT and FQNNGV. CDR3 DNA: TGTGCCAGCAGCCTGGGGGAAGCGGGCCGTCCCGTGTACTTC. Translated, it gives CASSLGEAGRPVYF.

This clone turned up a few times. This chain uses TRBV19 with TRBJ2-1; 9 nucleotides agree with TRBD2. The CDR3 is 16 amino acids. CDR1 is LNHDA, CDR2 SQIVND, per germline (reference sequence). Losses at the gene ends were 6 bases for V and 4 bases for J; bases not matched to a gene: 10. For the CDR3, the DNA is TGTGCCAGTAGAAAGGCCGGTAGCGGGGGTTACAATGAGCAGTTCTTC. It is translated as CASRKAGSGGYNEQFF.

The V gene is TRBV29-1, the J gene TRBJ2-3; 7 nucleotides agree with TRBD2. The CDR3 has 13 residues. Germline V gene sequence: CDR1 SQVTM, CDR2 ANQGSEA. V gave up 7 bases and J gave up 3 bases; unmatched junction bases: 7. The CDR3 protein is CSGGGGSTDTQYF. The CDR3 DNA is TGCAGCGGGGGAGGCGGGAGTACAGATACGCAGTATTTT.

V gene TRBV11-2 combines with J gene TRBJ2-3; the match to TRBD2 covers 11 bases. Per germline, CDR1 SGHAT and CDR2 FQNNGV. V lost 5 bases, J lost 1 base, and 8 bases stayed unmatched. The CDR3 has 17 residues. The CDR3 DNA follows: TGTGCCAGCAGCGCCCTAGCGGGGGGCCGGGGCACAGATACGCAGTATTTT. Encoded protein: CASSALAGGRGTDTQYF.

Comment on this clone: The identical CDR3 is also encoded by other nucleotide sequences in the sample. The chain joins TRBV9 to TRBJ2-3, with 12 bases matching TRBD2. In germline, CDR1 is SGDLS, CDR2 YYNGEE. V gave up 2 bases and J gave up 4 bases; unmatched junction bases: 2. There are 15 residues in the CDR3. The CDR3, as DNA: TGTGCCAGCAGCGTGCTAGCGGGAGGGGCAGATACGCAGTATTTT. It encodes CASSVLAGGADTQYF.

This clone was recorded once. The chain joins TRBV21-1 to TRBJ1-5; the D call of TRBD1 is as the table states it, not checked on the DNA. TRBV21-1 represents a pseudogene. CDR3 length: 14 residues. The CDR3 region is CASRRTGGNQPQHF. The CDR3 bases are TGTGCCAGCCGACGGACAGGGGGCAATCAGCCCCAGCATTTT.